One TCR beta chain is described in this entry. Its antigen remains unidentified. No much larger clone is present one base from it, and per-base qualities are unavailable. Trimming takes 4 bases off V and 5 bases off J; junction bases not matched to a gene: 6. Including the terminal cysteine and phenylalanine, the CDR3 comprises 14 residues. CDR3 DNA only is kept here, 42 bases in frame from base 1. Via the germline V gene (reference sequence), CDR1 is SGHNT and CDR2 YYREEE. The sample comes from a study of PD-L1 blockade in urothelial cancer (dated by TCRdb to about 2017). About the investigation overall: All patients started therapy around 2014 and received atezolizumab 1,200 mg intravenously every 3 weeks. About 90% of the roughly 29 patients were identified as males with urothelial cancer of bladder origin, and a prior smoking history was reported by 18 of 29 patients. An ECOG performance status of 0 or 1 was recorded for the patients, and 0 to 3 prior chemotherapy regimens had been received by the patients. Blood samples were analyzed at two time points: 3 weeks after treatment start (second dose) and 6 weeks after treatment start. Blood samples gave median yields of roughly 150,000 T cells and 82,636 unique TCRs, along with a median clonality of 0.080. An exploratory multi-omic analysis was conducted of the somatic, immune and clinical correlates of response to PD-L1 blockade with atezolizumab in urothelial cancer. Pretreatment tumor samples, along with matched peripheral blood serially collected before and after atezolizumab treatment, were subjected to TCR sequencing. Durable clinical benefit was defined as progression-free survival longer than 6 months, and TCR features were also tested against progression-free and overall survival. In the same patients who had TCR sequencing, pretreatment tumors also underwent whole exome sequencing and RNA sequencing. Roughly nine patients achieved durable clinical benefit and approximately 20 did not. Pretreatment blood TCR-seq was available for fewer than 30 patients, at least one posttreatment blood collection was obtained for 25 or so patients, and tumor TCR-seq was available for 25 or so patients.

Synthetic TCR analog templates were spiked into each PCR so that absolute template abundance could be estimated from read counts. TCRbeta CDR3 regions were amplified from genomic DNA with bias-controlled V and J gene primers using the immunoSEQ assay. Rearranged TCRbeta segments were sequenced at approximately 20X coverage. The original methods were these. Clustering was used to correct sequencing errors, and CDR3s were annotated against IMGT to assign V, D and J genes. Downstream analyses used only productive TCRbeta rearrangements, leaving out any out-of-frame or stop-codon sequences. Clonality was calculated as one minus the Shannon entropy normalized by the log of the number of unique productive sequences. Clones differing between time points or between blood and tumor were identified by Fisher's exact test with Benjamini-Hochberg correction at adjusted p below 0.01. TCRdb took over this immuneACCESS table, retaining in-frame rearrangements with V and J assigned. Such tables are incomplete; in checked studies, under half of the missing clones stem from an unresolved V gene, and the remainder is unexplained. V, J and clone size reflect that table, while D and trimming were determined from the DNA. A total of just under 40,000 clones appear in this sample, around 89% of them only once. The top ten clonotypes cover about 2% of the sample.

The cohort included 29 patients with locally advanced or metastatic urothelial carcinoma who were treated at Memorial Sloan Kettering on a trial protocol. Peripheral blood mononuclear cells were collected from each patient pretreatment and during treatment, giving between 1 and 8 total time points per patient. The Qiagen DNeasy Blood extraction kit was used to purify genomic DNA from total PBMCs and tumor samples. PBMCs were collected pretreatment and during treatment and were isolated and stored as previously described. The paper's findings and limits, for the study overall: Patients with durable benefit showed greater expansion of tumor-associated TCR clones in peripheral blood 3 weeks after starting treatment (n of about 21, p = 0.022). A pretreatment peripheral blood TCR clonality below the median was linked to improved progression-free and overall survival. Small sample size (n ≈ 27) and many exploratory analyses mean the results are intended to be hypothesis-generating.

This clonotype was sampled from a man aged 55 to 69 with urothelial cancer. The sample here was PBMCs, taken around atezolizumab (anti-PD-L1) treatment. The chain was built from TRBV5-4 and TRBJ2-3; TRBD1 agrees with 8 junctional bases. The DNA sequence is given as TGTGCCAGCAGCCCCCAGGGGGCTGTAGATACGCAGTATTTT. Its product reads: CASSPQGAVDTQYF.